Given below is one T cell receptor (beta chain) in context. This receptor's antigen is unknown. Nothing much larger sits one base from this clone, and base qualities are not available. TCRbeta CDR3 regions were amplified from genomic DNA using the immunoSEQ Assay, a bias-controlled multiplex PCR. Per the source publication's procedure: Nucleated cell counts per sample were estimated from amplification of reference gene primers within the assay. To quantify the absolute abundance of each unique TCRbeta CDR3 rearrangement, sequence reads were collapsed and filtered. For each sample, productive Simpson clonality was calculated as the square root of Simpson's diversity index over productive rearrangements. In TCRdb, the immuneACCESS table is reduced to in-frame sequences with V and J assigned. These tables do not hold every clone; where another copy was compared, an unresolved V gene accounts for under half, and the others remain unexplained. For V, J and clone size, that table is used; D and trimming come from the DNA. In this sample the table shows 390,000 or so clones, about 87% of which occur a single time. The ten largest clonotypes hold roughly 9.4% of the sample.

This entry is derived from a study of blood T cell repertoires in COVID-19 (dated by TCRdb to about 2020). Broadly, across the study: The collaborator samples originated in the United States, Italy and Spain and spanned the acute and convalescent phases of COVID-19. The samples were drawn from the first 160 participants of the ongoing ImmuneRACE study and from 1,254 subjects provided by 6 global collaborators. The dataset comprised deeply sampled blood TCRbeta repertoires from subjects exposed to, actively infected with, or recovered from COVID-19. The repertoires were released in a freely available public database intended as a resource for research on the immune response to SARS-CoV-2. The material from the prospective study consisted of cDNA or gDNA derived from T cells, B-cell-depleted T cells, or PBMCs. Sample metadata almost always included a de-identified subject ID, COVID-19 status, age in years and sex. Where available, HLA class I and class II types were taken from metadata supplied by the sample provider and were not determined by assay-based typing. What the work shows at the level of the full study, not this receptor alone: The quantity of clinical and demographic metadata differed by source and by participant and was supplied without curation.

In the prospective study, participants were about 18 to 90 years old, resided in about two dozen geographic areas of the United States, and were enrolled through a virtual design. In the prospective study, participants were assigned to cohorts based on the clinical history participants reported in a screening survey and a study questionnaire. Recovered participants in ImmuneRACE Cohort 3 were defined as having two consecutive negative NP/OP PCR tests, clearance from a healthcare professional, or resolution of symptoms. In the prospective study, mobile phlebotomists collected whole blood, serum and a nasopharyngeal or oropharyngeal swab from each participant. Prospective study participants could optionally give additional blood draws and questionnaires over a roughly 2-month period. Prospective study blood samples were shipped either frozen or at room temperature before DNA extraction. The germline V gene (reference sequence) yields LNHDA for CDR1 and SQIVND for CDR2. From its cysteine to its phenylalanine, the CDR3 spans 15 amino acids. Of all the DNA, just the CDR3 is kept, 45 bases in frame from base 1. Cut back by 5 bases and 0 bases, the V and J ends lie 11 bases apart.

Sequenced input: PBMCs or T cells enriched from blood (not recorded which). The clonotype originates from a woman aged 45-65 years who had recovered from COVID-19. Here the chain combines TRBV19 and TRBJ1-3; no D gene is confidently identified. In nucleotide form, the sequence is TGTGCCAGTAGTCTACCCCGCGGCTCTGGAAACACCATATATTTT. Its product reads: CASSLPRGSGNTIYF.